The TCR beta chain under discussion was sequenced for a study of cytomegalovirus exposure and HLA in healthy donors. General study points: A cluster of highly shared sequence variants was likely a sequencing artifact. TRBV6-2, TRBV6-3 and some other V segments were unresolvable in 87-base-pair reads. With high specificity and sensitivity, the classifier reportedly diagnosed cytomegalovirus status. Across HLA loci, a later analysis found differing TCR association rates, with DRB1 most and HLA-C fewest.

The PCR had 60 Vbeta and 13 Jbeta primers. Method: immunoSEQ multiplex PCR; TCRdb's copy keeps in-frame clones and lacks some. The sample has roughly 120,000 clones; 80% to 85% are singletons. Points on this clone: Antigen: not known.

V lost 9 bases and J 5 bases, leaving 8 bases between the germline ends. This CDR3 spans 11 amino acids. Looked up from germline, CDR1 is MRHNA and CDR2 is SNTAGT. This sequence originates from a woman in her twenties or thirties in good health and CMV-seronegative. V and J are TRBV6-4 and TRBJ1-3; possible D gene TRBD1, 5 bases. The sequenced sample consisted of PBMCs. CDR3: CARDSRNTIYF. The CDR3 DNA reads TGTGCCAGAGACAGCAGAAACACCATATATTTT.